The sequence of this T cell receptor beta chain was determined in a study of blood T cell repertoires in COVID-19. Turning to the study itself: PBMCs, B-cell-depleted T cells, or T cells provided the cDNA or gDNA that made up the material.

Germline CDR1 is LNHDA and CDR2 is SQIVND (reference sequence). The germline V and J ends were trimmed by 4 bases and 2 bases, with 14 bases remaining between them. The CDR3 totals 15 residues. Assay used: immunoSEQ multiplex PCR; TCRdb lists only in-frame clones, some missing. The table includes more than 100,000 clones, 84% detected once. The source is a woman in her twenties or thirties who had recovered from COVID-19. The chain joins TRBV19 to TRBJ2-5, with D maybe TRBD2 (6 bases). Sequencing used peripheral blood. CDR3 loop: CASSKAGTVQETQYF. Written as DNA, the CDR3 is TGTGCCAGTAGTAAGGCGGGGACGGTACAAGAGACCCAGTACTTC.